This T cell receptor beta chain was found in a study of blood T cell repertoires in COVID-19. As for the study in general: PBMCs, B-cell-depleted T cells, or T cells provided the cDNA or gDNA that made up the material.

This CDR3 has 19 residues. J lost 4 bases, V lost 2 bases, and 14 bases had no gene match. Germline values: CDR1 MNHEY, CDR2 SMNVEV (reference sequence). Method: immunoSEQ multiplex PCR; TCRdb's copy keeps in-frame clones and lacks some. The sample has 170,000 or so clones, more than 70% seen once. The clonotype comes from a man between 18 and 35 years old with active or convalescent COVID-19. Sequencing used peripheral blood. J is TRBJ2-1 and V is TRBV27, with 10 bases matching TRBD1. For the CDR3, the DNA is TGTGCCAGCAGTTTAAAGGGGGGGCCCTGGGACAGGGGTTACAATGAGCAGTTCTTC. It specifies CASSLKGGPWDRGYNEQFF.